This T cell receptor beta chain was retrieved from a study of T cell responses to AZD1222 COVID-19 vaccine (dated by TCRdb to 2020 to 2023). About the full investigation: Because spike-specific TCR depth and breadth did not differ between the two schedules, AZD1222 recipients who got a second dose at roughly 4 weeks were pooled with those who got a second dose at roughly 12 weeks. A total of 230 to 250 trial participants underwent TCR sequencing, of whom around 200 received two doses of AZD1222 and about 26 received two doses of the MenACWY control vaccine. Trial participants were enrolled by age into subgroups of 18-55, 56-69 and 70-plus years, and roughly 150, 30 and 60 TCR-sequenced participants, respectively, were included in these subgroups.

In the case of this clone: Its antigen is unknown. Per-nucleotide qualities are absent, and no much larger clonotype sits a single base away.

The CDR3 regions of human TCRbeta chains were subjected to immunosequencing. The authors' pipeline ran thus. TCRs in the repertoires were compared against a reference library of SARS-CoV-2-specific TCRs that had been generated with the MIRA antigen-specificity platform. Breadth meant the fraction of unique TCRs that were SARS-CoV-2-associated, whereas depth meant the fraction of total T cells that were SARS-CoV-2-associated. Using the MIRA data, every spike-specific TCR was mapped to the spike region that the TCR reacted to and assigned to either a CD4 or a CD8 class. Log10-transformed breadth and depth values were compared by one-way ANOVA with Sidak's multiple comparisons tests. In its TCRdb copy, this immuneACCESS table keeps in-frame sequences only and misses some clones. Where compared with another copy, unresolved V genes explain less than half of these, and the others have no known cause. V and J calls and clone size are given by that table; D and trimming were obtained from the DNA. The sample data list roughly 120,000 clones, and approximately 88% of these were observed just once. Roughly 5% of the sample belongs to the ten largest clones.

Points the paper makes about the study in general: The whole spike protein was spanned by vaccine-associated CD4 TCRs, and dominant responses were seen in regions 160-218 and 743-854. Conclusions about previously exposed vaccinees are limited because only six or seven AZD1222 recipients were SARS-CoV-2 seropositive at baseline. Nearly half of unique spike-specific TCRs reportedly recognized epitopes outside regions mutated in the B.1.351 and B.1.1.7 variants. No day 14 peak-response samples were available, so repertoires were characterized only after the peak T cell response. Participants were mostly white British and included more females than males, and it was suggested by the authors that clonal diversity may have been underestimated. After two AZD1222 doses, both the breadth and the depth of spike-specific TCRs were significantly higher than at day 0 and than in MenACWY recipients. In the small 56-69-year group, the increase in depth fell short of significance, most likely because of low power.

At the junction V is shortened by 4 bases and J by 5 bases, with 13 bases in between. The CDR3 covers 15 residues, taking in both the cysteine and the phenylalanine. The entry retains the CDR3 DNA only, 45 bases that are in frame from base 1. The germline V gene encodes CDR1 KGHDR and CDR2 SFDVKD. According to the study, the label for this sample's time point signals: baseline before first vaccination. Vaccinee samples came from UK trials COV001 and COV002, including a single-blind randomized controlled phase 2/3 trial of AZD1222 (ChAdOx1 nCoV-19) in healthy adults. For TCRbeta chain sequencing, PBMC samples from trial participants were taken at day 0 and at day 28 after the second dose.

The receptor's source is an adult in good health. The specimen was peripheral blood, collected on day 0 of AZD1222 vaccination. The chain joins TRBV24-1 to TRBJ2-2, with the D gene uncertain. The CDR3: CATSDPILNTGELFF. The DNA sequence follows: TGTGCCACCAGTGACCCTATTTTGAATACCGGGGAGCTGTTTTTT.